What follows are 32 T cell receptor beta chains derived from one specimen sequenced in a study of cytomegalovirus exposure and HLA in healthy donors. The PCR contained 60 Vbeta and 13 Jbeta primers. Assay: immunoSEQ multiplex PCR; the TCRdb copy retains only in-frame clones and omits some. The data show around 140,000 clones, 60% to 80% seen once. The source material was PBMCs. These receptor sequences come from a man aged 45-65 years in good health and CMV-seropositive.

The chain employs TRBV5-6 and TRBJ1-6; D uncertain. The CDR3 is 13 amino acids. Germline CDR1 reads SGHDT; CDR2 reads YYEEEE. V was trimmed by 2 bases and J by 13 bases, leaving 13 bases between them. CDR3 in amino acids: CASSFGRSNPLHF. In nucleotides, the CDR3 is TGTGCCAGCAGCTTCGGCAGGTCTAATCCCCTCCACTTT.

The chain joins TRBV15 to TRBJ2-3; TRBD2 aligns across 8 bases. This CDR3 is 17 amino acids long. V lost 0 bases to trimming and J lost 4 bases; unmatched junction nucleotides: 9. The germline V gene encodes CDR1 LNHNV and CDR2 YYDKDF (reference sequence). CDR3 sequence reads: CATSRERSAGVSDTQYF. CDR3 nucleotides: TGTGCCACCAGCAGAGAACGGTCAGCGGGAGTATCAGATACGCAGTATTTT.

The rearrangement uses TRBV16 and TRBJ1-4; TRBD1 is a possible D gene (5 bases). CDR1 and CDR2 (germline): KGHSY, FQNENV. This CDR3 is 14 amino acids long. V was clipped by 4 bases and J by 5 bases, with 11 bases between them. The CDR3 region is CASSLLGGNEKLFF. CDR3 DNA sequence: TGTGCCAGCAGCCTCCTCGGGGGAAATGAAAAACTGTTTTTT.

The chain joins TRBV29-1 to TRBJ1-1, with TRBD1 as a possible D gene (5 bases). The V gene lost 1 base and the J gene lost 8 bases, with 11 bases spanning the gap. CDR1 SQVTM and CDR2 ANQGSEA come from the germline V gene. The CDR3 spans 12 residues. The CDR3 protein is CSVEALGLEAFF. The DNA for the CDR3 is TGCAGCGTTGAAGCCCTGGGACTGGAAGCTTTCTTT. The whole variable domain, remainder taken from reference TRBV29-1 and TRBJ1-1, is SAVISQKPSRDICQRGTSLTIQCQVDSQVTMMFWYRQQPGQSLTLIATANQGSEATYESGFVIDKFPISRPNLTFSTLTVSNMSPEDSSIYLCSVEALGLEAFFGQGTRLTVV.

The chain carries TRBV13 and TRBJ1-1; no reliable D call. CDR3 length: 13 amino acids. V lost 0 bases and J 6 bases, leaving 8 bases between the germline ends. Germline loops: CDR1 PRHDT, CDR2 FYEKMQ (reference sequence). This CDR3 is CASSLGRTSEAFF. The CDR3, as DNA: TGTGCCAGCAGCTTAGGCAGAACCTCTGAAGCTTTCTTT.

V gene TRBV5-6 combines with J gene TRBJ2-7, with D possibly matching TRBD1 (5 bases). The germline CDR1 and CDR2 sequences are SGHDT and YYEEEE. This CDR3 region has 11 residues. Trimming removed 4 bases from V and 13 bases from J, with 15 bases in between. The CDR3 loop reads CASSRDRRLYF. In DNA, the CDR3 is TGTGCCAGCAGCCGAGACAGACGCCTATACTTC.

The J gene is TRBJ2-1, the V gene TRBV4-2, with 7 positions matching TRBD2. V was clipped by 4 bases and J by 1 base; unmatched bases: 4. Germline V gene lookup returns CDR1 LGHNA and CDR2 YNFKEQ. This CDR3 spans 15 amino acids. The CDR3 bases are TGTGCCAGCAGCCTCTCCGGGGGGTCCTACAATGAGCAGTTCTTC. Translating it yields CASSLSGGSYNEQFF.

This clone has just one count. The V call is TRBV2, the J call TRBJ1-2; D perhaps matches TRBD1 (6 bases). The CDR3 totals 13 residues. Looked up from germline, CDR1 is SNHLY and CDR2 is FYNNEI. Trimming left V 6 bases short and J 6 bases short, with 14 bases between. The CDR3 DNA is TGTGCCAGCAGAGATCCCTGGACAGATGGCTACACCTTC. Protein: CASRDPWTDGYTF.

The chain employs TRBV7-8 and TRBJ2-1; 8 bases align to TRBD1. CDR1 is SGHVS, CDR2 FQNEAQ, per germline. This CDR3 is built from 17 residues. V trimming: 5 bases; J trimming: 2 bases; junction bases outside the gene matches: 11. The DNA for the CDR3 is TGTGCCAGCAGCCCCCGGCAGGGGGCCAAGCCCTACAATGAGCAGTTCTTC. It translates to CASSPRQGAKPYNEQFF.

V is TRBV19 and J is TRBJ1-2; unclear D gene. This CDR3 is built from 12 residues. The germline V gene has CDR1 LNHDA and CDR2 SQIVND (reference sequence). Trimming removed 1 base from V and 4 bases from J, with 4 bases in between. CDR3 in DNA: TGTGCCAGTAGTATAGTACTCTATGGCTACACCTTC. Translated, it gives CASSIVLYGYTF.

The J gene is TRBJ2-1, the V gene TRBV13; 8 bases line up with TRBD1. In germline, CDR1 is PRHDT, CDR2 FYEKMQ (reference sequence). The CDR3 is 15 amino acids. The junction had 6 bases not matched to a gene; V was cut back by 6 bases and J by 2 bases. The CDR3 DNA reads as TGTGCCAGCAGGTACGGGACAGGCCCCTACAATGAGCAGTTCTTC. The encoded protein is CASRYGTGPYNEQFF.

Regarding this clone: In the same sample, other DNA sequences code for this CDR3. The chain links TRBV7-3 to TRBJ2-2; D might be TRBD1 (5 bases). The CDR3 has 15 residues. Per germline, CDR1 SGHTA and CDR2 FQGTGA. The V gene lost 1 base and the J gene lost 5 bases, with 11 bases spanning the gap. CDR3 DNA sequence: TGTGCCAGCAGCTTAAATTCAGGGAATACCGGGGAGCTGTTTTTT. Translation gives CASSLNSGNTGELFF. The variable domain in full, completed from reference TRBV7-3 and TRBJ2-2, reads GAGVSQTPSNKVTEKGKYVELRCDPISGHTALYWYRQSLGQGPEFLIYFQGTGAADDSGLPNDRFFAVRPEGSVSTLKIQRTERGDSAVYLCASSLNSGNTGELFFGEGSRLTVL.

V usage is TRBV2 and J usage is TRBJ2-1; D unclear. V was clipped by 0 bases and J by 9 bases, with 6 bases between them. CDR1 is SNHLY, CDR2 FYNNEI, per germline. CDR3 length equals 12 residues. CDR3 sequence (DNA): TGTGCCAGCAGTGAAGCCGGGTTTGAGCAGTTCTTC. This encodes CASSEAGFEQFF.

V usage is TRBV2 and J usage is TRBJ1-5; possibly TRBD1 for D (5 bases). Trimming stripped 4 bases from V and 7 bases from J, with 17 bases between. The V gene's germline CDR1 is SNHLY and CDR2 FYNNEI. CDR3 length: 15 amino acids. The CDR3 DNA reads TGTGCCAGCAGTGGGGTGGGGGGGACGGGACAGCCCCAGCATTTT. Protein: CASSGVGGTGQPQHF.

This clone was seen a single time. V and J are TRBV5-1 and TRBJ1-2, with 9 bases that match TRBD1. J was trimmed by 13 bases and V by 4 bases; bases with no gene match: 14. This CDR3 has 14 residues. Per germline, CDR1 SGHRS and CDR2 YFSETQ. The CDR3 DNA reads TGCGCCAGCAGCCCTCTGGCCGGACAGGGGTCGGGCACCTTC. Encoded protein: CASSPLAGQGSGTF.

The genes are TRBV10-3 and TRBJ2-2; a weak D match, TRBD2 (7 bases). Germline values: CDR1 ENHRY, CDR2 SYGVKD. The CDR3 covers 18 residues. Trimming shortened V by 6 bases and J by 2 bases, and 22 bases separated the two germline ends. In DNA, the CDR3 is TGTGCCATCAGCCTCGCCTTGGGGGGGACACCTAACACCGGGGAGCTGTTTTTT. It codes for CAISLALGGTPNTGELFF.

This clone occurred a few times. V gene TRBV5-1 combines with J gene TRBJ1-2; possible D gene TRBD1, 5 bases. Germline assignment: CDR1 SGHRS and CDR2 YFSETQ. Trimming took 0 bases from V and 6 from J, leaving 15 bases between them. This CDR3 comprises 15 residues. CDR3 sequence reads: CASSLAIREGHGYTF. For the CDR3, the DNA is TGCGCCAGCAGCTTGGCCATTCGGGAGGGGCATGGCTACACCTTC. Together with reference TRBV5-1 and TRBJ1-2, the CDR3 gives the full variable domain: KAGVTQTPRYLIKTRGQQVTLSCSPISGHRSVSWYQQTPGQGLQFLFEYFSETQRNKGNFPGRFSGRQFSNSRSEMNVSTLELGDSALYLCASSLAIREGHGYTFGSGTRLTVV.

The rearrangement uses TRBV5-4 and TRBJ1-2; D might be TRBD1 (6 bases). There are 15 residues in the CDR3. The germline V gene encodes CDR1 SGHNT and CDR2 YYREEE (reference sequence). V was clipped by 5 bases and J by 4 bases, with 18 bases between them. The DNA for the CDR3 is TGTGCCAGCAGAATTCGGGGGGGGCAAAGCTATGGCTACACCTTC. Protein product: CASRIRGGQSYGYTF.

The V and J genes are TRBV5-8 and TRBJ2-5, with 8 bases matching TRBD1. The J segment lost 5 bases and the V segment lost 3 bases, leaving 6 bases of the junction unmatched. The CDR3 loop spans 14 amino acids. Germline CDR1 is SGHTS and CDR2 is YDEGEE. The CDR3 here is CASSSWTGKETQYF. CDR3 nucleotide sequence: TGTGCCAGCAGCTCTTGGACAGGGAAGGAGACCCAGTACTTC.

This chain uses TRBV5-1 with TRBJ2-1; the match to TRBD2 covers 13 bases. V dropped 3 bases and J dropped 10; count of bases not matched to a gene: 7. The CDR3 sequence is 15 residues long. Germline assignment: CDR1 SGHRS and CDR2 YFSETQ. CDR3 bases: TGCGCCAGCAGCTCCGGACTAGCGGGAGCAGGAGAGCAGTTCTTC. Translating it yields CASSSGLAGAGEQFF.

This clone came up a few times. This chain joins TRBV4-1 and TRBJ2-5; 12 nucleotides match TRBD2. V lost 0 bases, J lost 2 bases, and 7 bases stayed unmatched. This CDR3 has 18 amino acids. Germline CDR1 reads MGHRA; CDR2 reads YSYEKL. CDR3 region: CASSQDGPGTSGQETQYF. The CDR3 nucleotides are TGCGCCAGCAGCCAAGATGGACCCGGGACTAGCGGGCAAGAGACCCAGTACTTC.

The CDR3 nucleotides read TGCGCCAGCAGCTTGCTTATAGCGGGAGGGTCGACCGGGGAGCTGTTTTTT. Protein sequence: CASSLLIAGGSTGELFF. The chain couples TRBV5-1 to TRBJ2-2, with TRBD2 matching over 11 bases. The CDR3 covers 17 residues. Unmatched junction bases numbered 7, after V lost 1 base and J lost 5 bases. Per the germline V gene, CDR1 is SGHRS and CDR2 is YFSETQ.

The V call is TRBV28, the J call TRBJ1-5, with 7 bases aligning to TRBD1. Losses at the gene ends were 4 bases for V and 2 bases for J; bases not matched to a gene: 14. The CDR3 has 18 amino acids. Germline V gene lookup returns CDR1 MDHEN and CDR2 SYDVKM. The CDR3 loop reads CASSSYTLTGVRNQPQHF. Here the CDR3 DNA reads TGTGCCAGCAGTTCCTATACCCTTACAGGGGTGCGCAATCAGCCCCAGCATTTT.

The chain combines TRBV11-2 with TRBJ2-7; no clear D. V was shortened by 2 bases and J by 1 base, with 9 bases between the two germline ends. The CDR3 loop spans 14 amino acids. Looked up from germline, CDR1 is SGHAT and CDR2 is FQNNGV. The chain's CDR3 is CASSLRSQSYEQYF. The CDR3 DNA reads TGTGCCAGCAGCTTACGGTCGCAATCCTACGAGCAGTACTTC.

This clone has more than one count but fewer than ten. The V and J genes are TRBV27 and TRBJ2-7; maybe TRBD1 (5 bases). Germline lookup yields CDR1 MNHEY and CDR2 SMNVEV (reference sequence). This CDR3 is 14 amino acids long. V lost 1 base and J lost 5, with 12 bases in between. The CDR3 spells CASSLWQGPHEQYF. In DNA form, the CDR3 reads TGTGCCAGCAGTTTATGGCAGGGTCCCCACGAGCAGTACTTC.

This clone was found a few times. The rearrangement links TRBV6-5 to TRBJ2-7; 8 bases map to TRBD1. With 6 bases clipped from V and 5 bases from J, the junction kept 12 bases outside the gene matches. The CDR3 loop spans 15 amino acids. Germline V gene lookup returns CDR1 MNHEY and CDR2 SVGAGI. CDR3 nucleotide sequence: TGTGCCAGCAGGAAACTGCAGGGGGCGGGCAACGAGCAGTACTTC. This codes for CASRKLQGAGNEQYF.

The chain recombines TRBV6-5 with TRBJ2-7; 7 bases are a match to TRBD1. Per the germline V gene, CDR1 is MNHEY and CDR2 is SVGAGI. V gave up 7 bases and J gave up 2 bases; unmatched junction bases: 11. This CDR3 has 15 amino acids. CDR3 region: CASKRETGPTYEQYF. The CDR3, as DNA: TGTGCCAGCAAACGAGAGACAGGGCCCACCTACGAGCAGTACTTC.

J is TRBJ1-5 and V is TRBV15; D unresolved. The length of the CDR3 is 15 residues. V lost 0 bases and J 7 bases, leaving 13 bases between the germline ends. Germline-derived CDR1 and CDR2 are LNHNV and YYDKDF (reference sequence). The CDR3 sequence: CATSREGGLNQPQHF. DNA of the CDR3: TGTGCCACCAGCAGAGAGGGTGGGCTTAACCAGCCCCAGCATTTT.

The V gene is TRBV7-6, the J gene TRBJ2-1; 7 bases match TRBD2. The germline gives CDR1 SGHVS, CDR2 FNYEAQ. Germline trimming cut 0 bases from V and 2 bases from J; bases unmatched to any gene: 4. The CDR3 is 16 amino acids. The CDR3: CASSLAGRGAYNEQFF. CDR3 DNA: TGTGCCAGCAGCTTAGCCGGTCGGGGGGCCTACAATGAGCAGTTCTTC.

This sequence joins TRBV7-9 and TRBJ2-5, with D tentatively TRBD1 (6 bases). The CDR3 is 15 amino acids. Trimming took 8 bases from V and 1 from J, leaving 17 bases between them. Germline V lookup: CDR1 SEHNR, CDR2 FQNEAQ (reference sequence). This CDR3 is CASSGTTGLQETQYF. DNA of the CDR3: TGTGCCAGCTCCGGGACAACGGGCCTCCAAGAGACCCAGTACTTC.

This clone was seen just once. The V gene is TRBV19, the J gene TRBJ2-3, with TRBD2 matching 8 bases. The junction had 5 bases not matched to a gene; V was cut back by 8 bases and J by 1 base. Germline V gives CDR1 LNHDA, CDR2 SQIVND (reference sequence). The CDR3 is 14 amino acids. In nucleotides, the CDR3 is TGTGCCAGTTTCTCGGGGGGGGGCACAGATACGCAGTATTTT. It encodes CASFSGGGTDTQYF.

V gene TRBV5-1 combines with J gene TRBJ1-2; TRBD1 aligns across 8 bases. The CDR3 contains 18 residues. With V trimmed by 4 bases and J by 4 bases, 18 bases remained unmatched. Germline loops: CDR1 SGHRS, CDR2 YFSETQ. CDR3 nucleotides: TGCGCCAGCAGCCTGGGGACCATAGGACAGGGCCAGGGCTATGGCTACACCTTC. It specifies CASSLGTIGQGQGYGYTF.